This T cell receptor (beta chain) emerged from a study of esophageal squamous cell carcinoma under preoperative chemotherapy. The table lists this clonotype with many counts. Time point denoted: after preoperative PTX-NDP chemotherapy. From the PCR reads, TCRdb called clonotypes with MiXCR, one entry per CDR3 protein. The data hold 30,000 or so distinct CDR3 sequences, with around 50% observed a single time. This TCR was recovered from a human donor with esophageal squamous cell carcinoma. The donor label of this sample is uncertain. The specimen was obtained from a patient given preoperative chemotherapy.

CDR3 nucleotides: TGTGCCAGCAGTTTAAAAGGACCGGTGAACACTGAAGCTTTCTTT. This gives the protein CASSLKGPVNTEAFF. The rearrangement joins TRBV27 to TRBJ1-1; D uncertain. CDR1 is MNHEY, CDR2 SMNVEV, per germline (reference sequence). The CDR3 sequence is 15 residues long. Trimming removed 2 bases at V and 0 bases at J, with 10 bases between.